These 10 T cell receptor beta chains were all obtained from the same sample, sequenced in a study of regulatory T cells in long-lasting Graves disease. The TCR beta library used iRepertoire HTBI primers with Arm-PCR amplification of CDR3. TCRdb independently ran MiXCR on the multiplex PCR reads; one entry per CDR3 protein. This table has hundreds of thousands of distinct CDR3 sequences, about 20% appearing once. Time point here: persistent/refractory GD, antithyroid drugs over 5 years with positive TRAb. The TCR library used RNA extracted from PBMCs. This sample comprised peripheral blood mononuclear cells (PBMCs), obtained when the disease was refractory, from a patient treated with antithyroid drugs. Receptor source: a female donor with Graves disease.

V usage is TRBV12-3 or TRBV12-4 and J usage is TRBJ2-3; 12 nucleotides align to TRBD1. V was pared by 5 bases and J by 9 bases, with 9 bases of the junction left unmatched. The CDR3 loop spans 15 amino acids. The CDR3 bases are TGTGCCAGCAGTCGGGACAGGGGGCGAAAAGACACGCAGTATTTT. As protein: CASSRDRGRKDTQYF.

This clonotype has at least ten counts. The chain couples TRBV6-2 or TRBV6-3 to TRBJ2-5, with a weak D call TRBD1 (5 bases). Germline assignment: CDR1 MNHEY and CDR2 SVGEGT. The V end was cut by 6 bases, the J end by 3 bases, with 17 bases between. The CDR3 sequence is 15 residues long. The CDR3 nucleotides are TGTGCCAGCAGACCATCCGGACACCCGAAAGAGACCCAGTACTTC. Its translation: CASRPSGHPKETQYF.

The CDR3 DNA reads as TGTGCCTGGAGTGTACATAAGGGAAGAGGCACCGGGGAGCTGTTTTTT. It translates to CAWSVHKGRGTGELFF. J is TRBJ2-2 and V is TRBV30, with D uncertain. V dropped 0 bases and J dropped 4 bases, with 15 bases sitting between them. This CDR3 comprises 16 residues. The germline V gene has CDR1 GTSNPN and CDR2 SVGIG (reference sequence). Variable domain in full (rest from reference TRBV30 and TRBJ2-2): SQTIHQWPATLVQPVGSPLSLECTVEGTSNPNLYWYRQAAGRGLQLLFYSVGIGQISSEVPQNLSASRPQDRQFILSSKKLLLSDSGFYLCAWSVHKGRGTGELFFGEGSRLTVL.

The chain links TRBV7-2 to TRBJ2-2, with 12 bases lining up with TRBD2. Germline V gives CDR1 SGHTA, CDR2 FQGNSA. V was clipped by 7 bases and J by 0 bases; unmatched bases: 6. This CDR3 spans 17 amino acids. CDR3 amino acids: CASISLAGGTNTGELFF. CDR3 DNA: TGTGCCAGCATCAGCCTAGCGGGAGGGACGAACACCGGGGAGCTGTTTTTT. Full variable domain (rest looked up from reference TRBV7-2 and TRBJ2-2): GAGVSQSPSNKVTEKGKDVELRCDPISGHTALYWYRQSLGQGLEFLIYFQGNSAPDKSGLPSDRFSAERTGGSVSTLTIQRTQQEDSAVYLCASISLAGGTNTGELFFGEGSRLTVL.

This clonotype was observed a few times. The chain couples TRBV29-1 to TRBJ1-4, with 10 bases identical to TRBD1. The J segment lost 5 bases and the V segment lost 7 bases, leaving 10 bases of the junction unmatched. The CDR3 runs 15 residues. Germline V gives CDR1 SQVTM, CDR2 ANQGSEA. The CDR3 protein is CSAKRTGGDNEKLFF. CDR3 bases: TGCAGCGCCAAGCGGACAGGGGGGGACAATGAAAAACTGTTTTTT.

This clonotype was seen once. The chain uses TRBV30 and TRBJ2-7, with D unresolved. Germline V gene data show CDR1 as GTSNPN and CDR2 as SVGIG (reference sequence). V lost 0 bases and J 0 bases, leaving 9 bases between the germline ends. This CDR3 is 14 amino acids long. The CDR3 is CAWSVPGTSYEQYF. CDR3 sequence (DNA): TGTGCCTGGAGTGTACCGGGCACCTCCTACGAGCAGTACTTC.

Details on this clonotype: The junction differs from germline at one of its ends, possibly a read error. The J gene is TRBJ2-7, the V gene TRBV7-2, with 9 bases aligning to TRBD1. The CDR3 covers 15 residues. Germline V gene data show CDR1 as SGHTA and CDR2 as FQGNSA. CDR3 sequence: CASTLYGTGSYEQYF. The CDR3 DNA is TGTGCCAGCACCTTATACGGGACAGGGTCCTACGAGCAGTACTTC.

The chain is built from TRBV9 and TRBJ2-7; D is perhaps TRBD2 (6 bases). The ends were cut back, 3 bases at V and 6 bases at J, with 10 bases in the middle. Germline-derived CDR1 and CDR2 are SGDLS and YYNGEE. This CDR3 has 12 residues. CDR3 residues: CASSAGTAEQYF. In DNA form, the CDR3 reads TGTGCCAGCAGCGCCGGGACTGCCGAGCAGTACTTC. Filled out from reference TRBV9 and TRBJ2-7, the complete variable domain reads DSGVTQTPKHLITATGQRVTLRCSPRSGDLSVYWYQQSLDQGLQFLIQYYNGEERAKGNILERFSAQQFPDLHSELNLSSLELGDSALYFCASSAGTAEQYFGPGTRLTVT.

A few counts support this clonotype. The V call is TRBV29-1, the J call TRBJ1-1, with 7 nucleotides matching TRBD1. The CDR3 spans 13 residues. The junction had 7 bases not matched to a gene; V was cut back by 8 bases and J by 1 base. Germline V CDR1 and CDR2: SQVTM, ANQGSEA. In DNA, the CDR3 is TGCAGCACAATACAGGGGACGAACACTGAAGCTTTCTTT. Its translation: CSTIQGTNTEAFF.

This clonotype showed up many times. The chain joins TRBV3-1 to TRBJ2-5; 7 nucleotides line up with TRBD1. CDR1 and CDR2 from the germline V gene are LGHDT and YNNKEL (reference sequence). Unmatched junction bases numbered 8, after V lost 4 bases and J lost 9 bases. The length of the CDR3 is 13 residues. The CDR3 loop is CASSRDRVEAQYF. The CDR3 DNA sequence: TGTGCCAGCAGCCGAGACAGGGTTGAGGCCCAGTACTTC.